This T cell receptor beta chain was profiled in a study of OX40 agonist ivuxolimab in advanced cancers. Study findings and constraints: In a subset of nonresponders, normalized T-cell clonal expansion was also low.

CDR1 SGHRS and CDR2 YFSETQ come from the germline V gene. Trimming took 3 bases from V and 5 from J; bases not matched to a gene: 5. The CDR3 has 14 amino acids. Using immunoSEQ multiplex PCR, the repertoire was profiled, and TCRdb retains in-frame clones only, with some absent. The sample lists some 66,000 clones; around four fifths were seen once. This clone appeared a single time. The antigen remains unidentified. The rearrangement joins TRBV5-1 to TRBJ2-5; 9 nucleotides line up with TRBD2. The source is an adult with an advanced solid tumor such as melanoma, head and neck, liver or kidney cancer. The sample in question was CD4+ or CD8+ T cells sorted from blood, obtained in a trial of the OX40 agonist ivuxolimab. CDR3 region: CASSSQAGGETQYF. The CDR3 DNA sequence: TGCGCCAGCAGCTCTCAAGCGGGAGGCGAGACCCAGTACTTC. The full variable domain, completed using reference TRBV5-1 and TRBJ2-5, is KAGVTQTPRYLIKTRGQQVTLSCSPISGHRSVSWYQQTPGQGLQFLFEYFSETQRNKGNFPGRFSGRQFSNSRSEMNVSTLELGDSALYLCASSSQAGGETQYFGPGTRLLVL.